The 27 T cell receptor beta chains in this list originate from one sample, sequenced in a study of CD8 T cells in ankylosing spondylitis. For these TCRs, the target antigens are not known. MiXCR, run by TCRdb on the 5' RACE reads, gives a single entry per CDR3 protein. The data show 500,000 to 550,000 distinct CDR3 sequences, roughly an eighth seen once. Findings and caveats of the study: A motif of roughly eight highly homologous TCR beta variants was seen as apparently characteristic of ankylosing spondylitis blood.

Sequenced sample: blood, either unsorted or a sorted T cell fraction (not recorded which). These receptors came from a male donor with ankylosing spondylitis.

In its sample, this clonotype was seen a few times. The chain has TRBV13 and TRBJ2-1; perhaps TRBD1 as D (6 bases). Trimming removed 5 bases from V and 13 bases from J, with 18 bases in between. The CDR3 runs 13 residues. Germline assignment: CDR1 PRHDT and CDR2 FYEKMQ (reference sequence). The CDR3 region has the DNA TGTGCCAGCAGCCCCCCCATCGGGACACCTCAGTTCTTC. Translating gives CASSPPIGTPQFF.

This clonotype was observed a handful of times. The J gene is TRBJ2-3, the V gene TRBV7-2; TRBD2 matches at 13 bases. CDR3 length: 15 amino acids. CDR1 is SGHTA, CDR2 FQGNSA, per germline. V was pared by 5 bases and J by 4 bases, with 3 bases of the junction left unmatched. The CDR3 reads CASSRTSGSPDTQYF. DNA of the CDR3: TGTGCCAGCAGCCGGACTAGCGGGAGTCCAGATACGCAGTATTTT.

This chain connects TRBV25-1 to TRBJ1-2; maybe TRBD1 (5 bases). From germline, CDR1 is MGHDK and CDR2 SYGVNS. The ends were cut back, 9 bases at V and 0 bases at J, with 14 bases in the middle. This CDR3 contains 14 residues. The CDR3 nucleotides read TGTGCCAGAATTAAAAACAGGACTAACTATGGCTACACCTTC. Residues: CARIKNRTNYGYTF.

CDR3 in amino acids: CASSFPGQGMNTEAFF. The CDR3 nucleotides are TGCGCCAGCAGCTTCCCGGGACAGGGGATGAACACTGAAGCTTTCTTT. The chain uses TRBV5-1 and TRBJ1-1; 10 nucleotides match TRBD1. The CDR3 has 16 amino acids. CDR1 is SGHRS and CDR2 is YFSETQ in the germline V gene. V lost 2 bases to trimming and J lost 0 bases; unmatched junction nucleotides: 4.

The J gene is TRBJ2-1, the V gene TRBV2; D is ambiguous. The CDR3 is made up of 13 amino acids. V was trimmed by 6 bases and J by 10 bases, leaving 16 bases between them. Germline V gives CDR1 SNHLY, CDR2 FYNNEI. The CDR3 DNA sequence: TGTGCCAGCAGCCCCTCGACGGGCCAGGAGCAGTTCTTC. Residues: CASSPSTGQEQFF.

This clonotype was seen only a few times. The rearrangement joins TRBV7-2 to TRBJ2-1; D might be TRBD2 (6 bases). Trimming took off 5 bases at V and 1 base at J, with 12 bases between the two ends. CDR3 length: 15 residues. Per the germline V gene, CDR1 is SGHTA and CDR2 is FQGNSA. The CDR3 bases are TGTGCCAGCAGCCCGGGACTTAATTCCTACAATGAGCAGTTCTTC. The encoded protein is CASSPGLNSYNEQFF.

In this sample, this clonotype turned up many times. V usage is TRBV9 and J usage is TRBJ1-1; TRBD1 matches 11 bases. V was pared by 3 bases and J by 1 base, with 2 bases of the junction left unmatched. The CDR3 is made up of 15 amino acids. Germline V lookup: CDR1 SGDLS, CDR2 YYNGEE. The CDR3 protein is CASSGGTGGNTEAFF. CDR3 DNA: TGTGCCAGCAGCGGCGGGACAGGGGGGAACACTGAAGCTTTCTTT.

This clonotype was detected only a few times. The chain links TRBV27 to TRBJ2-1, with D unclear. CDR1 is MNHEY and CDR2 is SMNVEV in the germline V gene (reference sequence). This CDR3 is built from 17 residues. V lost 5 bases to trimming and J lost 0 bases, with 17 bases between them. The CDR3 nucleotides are TGTGCCAGCAGTCTCACCTCGGGCAAATACTCCTACAATGAGCAGTTCTTC. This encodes CASSLTSGKYSYNEQFF.

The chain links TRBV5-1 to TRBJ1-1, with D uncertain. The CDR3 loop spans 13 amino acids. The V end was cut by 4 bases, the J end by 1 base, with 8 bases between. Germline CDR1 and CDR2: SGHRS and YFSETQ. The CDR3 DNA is TGCGCCAGCAGCATAGGGTGGAACACTGAAGCTTTCTTT. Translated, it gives CASSIGWNTEAFF. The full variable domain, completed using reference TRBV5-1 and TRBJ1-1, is KAGVTQTPRYLIKTRGQQVTLSCSPISGHRSVSWYQQTPGQGLQFLFEYFSETQRNKGNFPGRFSGRQFSNSRSEMNVSTLELGDSALYLCASSIGWNTEAFFGQGTRLTVV.

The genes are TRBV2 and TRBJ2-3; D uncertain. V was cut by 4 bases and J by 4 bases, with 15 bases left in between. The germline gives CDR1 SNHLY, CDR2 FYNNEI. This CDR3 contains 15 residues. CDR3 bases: TGTGCCAGCAGTGGAGGTGTGCGGTTATCAGATACGCAGTATTTT. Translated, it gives CASSGGVRLSDTQYF. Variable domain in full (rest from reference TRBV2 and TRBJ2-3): EPEVTQTPSHQVTQMGQEVILRCVPISNHLYFYWYRQILGQKVEFLVSFYNNEISEKSEIFDDQFSVERPDGSNFTLKIRSTKLEDSAMYFCASSGGVRLSDTQYFGPGTRLTVL.

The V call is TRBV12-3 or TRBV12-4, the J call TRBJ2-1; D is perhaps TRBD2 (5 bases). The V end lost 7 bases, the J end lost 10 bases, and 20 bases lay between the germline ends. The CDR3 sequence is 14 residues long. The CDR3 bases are TGTGCCAGCACCCCCGGACTGGGAATTGGCGAGCAGTTCTTC. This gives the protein CASTPGLGIGEQFF.

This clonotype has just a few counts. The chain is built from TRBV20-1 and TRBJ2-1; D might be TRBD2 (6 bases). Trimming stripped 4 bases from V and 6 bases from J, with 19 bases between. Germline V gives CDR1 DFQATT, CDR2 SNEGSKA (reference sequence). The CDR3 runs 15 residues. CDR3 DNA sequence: TGCAGTGCTACCGCGGGGCTCCGGGGAGGCAATGAGCAGTTCTTC. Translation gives CSATAGLRGGNEQFF.

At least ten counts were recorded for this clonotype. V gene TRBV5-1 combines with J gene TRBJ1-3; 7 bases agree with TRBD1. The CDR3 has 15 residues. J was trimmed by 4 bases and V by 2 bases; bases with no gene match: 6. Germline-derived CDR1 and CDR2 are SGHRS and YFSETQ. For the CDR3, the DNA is TGCGCCAGCAGCTTCGAGAACAGGGGCGGAAACACCATATATTTT. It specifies CASSFENRGGNTIYF.

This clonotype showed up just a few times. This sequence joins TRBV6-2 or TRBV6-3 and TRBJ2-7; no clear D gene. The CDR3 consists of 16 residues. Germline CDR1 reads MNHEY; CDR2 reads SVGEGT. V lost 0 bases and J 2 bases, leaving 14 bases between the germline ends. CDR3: CASSYSTLSTTYEQYV. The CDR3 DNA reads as TGTGCCAGCAGTTACTCGACATTATCGACGACCTACGAGCAGTACGTC.

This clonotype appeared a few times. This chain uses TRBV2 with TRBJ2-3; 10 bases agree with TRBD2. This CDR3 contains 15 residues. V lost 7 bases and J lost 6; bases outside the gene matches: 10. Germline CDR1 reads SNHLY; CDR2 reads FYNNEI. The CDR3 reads CASKAGTSARDTQYF. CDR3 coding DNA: TGTGCCAGCAAGGCCGGGACTAGCGCACGGGATACGCAGTATTTT. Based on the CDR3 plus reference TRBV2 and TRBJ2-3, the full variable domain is EPEVTQTPSHQVTQMGQEVILRCVPISNHLYFYWYRQILGQKVEFLVSFYNNEISEKSEIFDDQFSVERPDGSNFTLKIRSTKLEDSAMYFCASKAGTSARDTQYFGPGTRLTVL.

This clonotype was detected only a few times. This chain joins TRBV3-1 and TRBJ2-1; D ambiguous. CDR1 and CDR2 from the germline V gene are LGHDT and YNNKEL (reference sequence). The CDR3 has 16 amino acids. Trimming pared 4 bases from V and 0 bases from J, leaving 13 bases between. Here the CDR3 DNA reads TGTGCCAGCAGCCCCATAGATCAATTCTCCTACAATGAGCAGTTCTTC. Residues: CASSPIDQFSYNEQFF.

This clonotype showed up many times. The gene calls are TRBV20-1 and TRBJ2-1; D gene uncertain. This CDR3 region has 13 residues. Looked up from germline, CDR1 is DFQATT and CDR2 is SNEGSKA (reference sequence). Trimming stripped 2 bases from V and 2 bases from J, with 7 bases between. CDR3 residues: CSARSSPYNEQFF. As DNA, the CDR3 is TGCAGTGCTAGATCAAGCCCCTACAATGAGCAGTTCTTC.

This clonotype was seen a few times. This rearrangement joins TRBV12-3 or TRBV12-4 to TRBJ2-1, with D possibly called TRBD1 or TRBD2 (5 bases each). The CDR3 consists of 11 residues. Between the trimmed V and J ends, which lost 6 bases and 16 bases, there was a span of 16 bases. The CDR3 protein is CASSPGTPPFF. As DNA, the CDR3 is TGTGCCAGCAGCCCCGGGACCCCCCCCTTCTTC.

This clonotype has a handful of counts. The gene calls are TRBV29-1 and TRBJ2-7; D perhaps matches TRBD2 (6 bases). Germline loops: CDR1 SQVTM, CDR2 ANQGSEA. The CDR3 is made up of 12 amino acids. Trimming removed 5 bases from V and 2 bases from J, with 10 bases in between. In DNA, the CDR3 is TGCAGCGTTCGGGAGTGGACCTACGAGCAGTACTTC. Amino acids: CSVREWTYEQYF.

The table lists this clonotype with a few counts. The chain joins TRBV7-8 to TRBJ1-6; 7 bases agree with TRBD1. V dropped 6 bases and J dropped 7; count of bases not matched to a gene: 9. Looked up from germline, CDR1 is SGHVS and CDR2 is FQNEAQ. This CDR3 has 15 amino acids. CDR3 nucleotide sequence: TGTGCCAGCAGGGTTCGGGGACAGCAGAATTCACCCCTCCACTTT. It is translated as CASRVRGQQNSPLHF.

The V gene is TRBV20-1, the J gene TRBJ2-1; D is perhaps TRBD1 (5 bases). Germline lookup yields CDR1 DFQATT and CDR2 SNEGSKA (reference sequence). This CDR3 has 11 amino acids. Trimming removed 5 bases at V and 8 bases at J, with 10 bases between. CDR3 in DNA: TGCAGTGCTTACGACAGTTATGAGCAGTTCTTC. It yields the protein CSAYDSYEQFF.

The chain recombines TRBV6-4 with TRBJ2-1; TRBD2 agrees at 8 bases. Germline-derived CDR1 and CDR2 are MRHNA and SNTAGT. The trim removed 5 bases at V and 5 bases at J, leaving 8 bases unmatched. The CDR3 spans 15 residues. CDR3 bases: TGTGCCAGCAGTATTGGTAGCGGGAACAACAATGAGCAGTTCTTC. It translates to CASSIGSGNNNEQFF.

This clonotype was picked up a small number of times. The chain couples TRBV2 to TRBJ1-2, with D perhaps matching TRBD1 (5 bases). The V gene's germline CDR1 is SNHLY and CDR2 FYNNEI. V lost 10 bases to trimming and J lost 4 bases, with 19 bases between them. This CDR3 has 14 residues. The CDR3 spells CATALGRQGYGYTF. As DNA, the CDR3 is TGTGCCACCGCTCTGGGCAGGCAGGGCTATGGCTACACCTTC. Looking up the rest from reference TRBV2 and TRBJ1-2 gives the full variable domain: EPEVTQTPSHQVTQMGQEVILRCVPISNHLYFYWYRQILGQKVEFLVSFYNNEISEKSEIFDDQFSVERPDGSNFTLKIRSTKLEDSAMYFCATALGRQGYGYTFGSGTRLTVV.

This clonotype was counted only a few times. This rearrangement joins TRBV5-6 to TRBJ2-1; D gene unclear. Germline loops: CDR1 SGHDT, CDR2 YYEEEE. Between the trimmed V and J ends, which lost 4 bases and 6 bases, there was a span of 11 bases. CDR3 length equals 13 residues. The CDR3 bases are TGTGCCAGCAGCGGACCCCGAATCAATGAGCAGTTCTTC. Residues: CASSGPRINEQFF.

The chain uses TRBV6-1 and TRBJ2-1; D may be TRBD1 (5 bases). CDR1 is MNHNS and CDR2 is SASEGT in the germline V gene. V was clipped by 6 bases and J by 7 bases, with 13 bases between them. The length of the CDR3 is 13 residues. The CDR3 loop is CASRRKRGNEQFF. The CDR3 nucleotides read TGTGCCAGCAGACGAAAAAGGGGTAATGAGCAGTTCTTC.

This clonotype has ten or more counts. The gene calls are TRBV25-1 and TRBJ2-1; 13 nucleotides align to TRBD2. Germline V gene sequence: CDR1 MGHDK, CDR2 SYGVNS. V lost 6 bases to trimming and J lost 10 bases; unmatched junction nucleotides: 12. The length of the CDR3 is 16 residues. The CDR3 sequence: CASRDGLAGEMFEQFF. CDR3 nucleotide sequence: TGTGCCAGCAGAGATGGACTAGCGGGAGAGATGTTCGAGCAGTTCTTC.

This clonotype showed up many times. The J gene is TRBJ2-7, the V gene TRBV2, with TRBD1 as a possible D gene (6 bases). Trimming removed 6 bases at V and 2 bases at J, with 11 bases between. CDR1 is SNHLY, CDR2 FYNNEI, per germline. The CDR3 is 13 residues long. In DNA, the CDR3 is TGTGCCAGCAGACACAGGGCTACCTACGAGCAGTACTTC. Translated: CASRHRATYEQYF.